This T cell receptor beta chain originates from a study of blood T cell repertoires in COVID-19. Original analysis: It was from reference gene primer amplification that nucleated cell counts were estimated. Here immunoSEQ multiplex PCR was the method, and the copy in TCRdb shows in-frame clones only, minus some. V and J calls and clone size are as listed in that table; D and trimming were resolved from the DNA. This table has 310,000 or so clones, around four fifths appearing once. The sample comprised peripheral blood. This clonotype was sampled from a woman between 50 and 59 years old with acute or convalescent COVID-19.

CDR3 in amino acids: CASREDSSGVQQFF. CDR3 coding DNA: TGTGCCAGCAGAGAGGACAGCTCGGGCGTTCAGCAGTTCTTC. The genes are TRBV6-4 and TRBJ2-1, with D perhaps TRBD1 (6 bases). The germline CDR1 and CDR2 sequences are MRHNA and SNTAGT. V lost 6 bases and J lost 11, with 20 bases in between. The length of the CDR3 is 14 residues.